This TCR beta chain was captured in a study of human T cells and chemical hapten exposure (dated by TCRdb to about 2021). Notes on the research overall: For sensitization, 2% DPC in acetone was applied to a 2 cm by 2 cm area of upper inner arm skin. Patients additionally received weekly therapeutic DPC doses to the scalp throughout the roughly 25-week study period. Patch testing was performed on the upper back with Finn chambers containing 0.01% DPC, and the patch tests were scored after 6 days according to International Contact Dermatitis Research Group standards. Alopecia areata with under or over 50% scalp involvement, alopecia totalis and alopecia universalis were represented in the patient cohort, which was mostly female. The libraries were sequenced as a pool, and the TCR yield per sample differed mostly because of small variations in library volumes within the pool. The study tracked peripheral blood TCR repertoire changes in vivo during primary and secondary sensitization to the hapten diphenylcyclopropenone (DPC) in alopecia patients. Blood samples were taken from patients before sensitization (week 0) and then at 2, 6 and about 24 weeks after DPC sensitization. For TCR sequencing, blood came from 25 to 35 alopecia patients at anywhere from one to four time points (pre-sensitization, 2, 6 and 24 weeks).

The library was prepared using RACE. Sequencing relied on a NextSeq 500. During library preparation, unique molecular identifiers were attached to individual cDNA molecules so that TCRs could be counted in a quantitative, reproducible way. Each blood RNA sample was used to sequence both TCR alpha and TCR beta chains. From the authors' description of their analysis: The median number of TCRs per sample was around 96,000, ranging from about 20,000 to 690,600. The Decombinator software suite was used to annotate the V, J and CDR3 of the TCR reads. For PS versus PT1 abundance plots, all samples were subsampled to the same number of TCRs (28,000). TCRs were defined as expanded if absent before sensitization and observed at least eight times at the 2-week time point. TCRdb reprocessed the public reads (quality trimming at Q25 with fastp, clone calling with MiXCR) and kept in-frame beta chains. Each entry is one CDR3 protein sequence, shown with its most common DNA and genes. Clone size and V and J calls follow TCRdb, not the original study. The sample table holds tens of thousands of distinct CDR3 sequences, of which roughly an eighth were seen once. Jointly, the top ten make up 2.4% of the sample.

This specimen's time point label, per the study, means: patch test 3, about 24 weeks after DPC sensitization. The sample's treatment or condition, from its label and the paper: therapeutic diphenylcyclopropenone sensitization with weekly scalp DPC. Blood at each patch-test visit was drawn before the patch test was applied. Eligible patients were aged 18 to 70, diagnosed with alopecia, deemed suitable for DPC therapy, and excluded if pregnant. Total RNA was extracted from unfractionated whole blood collected in Tempus Blood RNA tubes. On this clonotype itself: Its antigen remains undetermined. No base-level quality is on record; no much larger clone is a single base apart.

At the junction V is shortened by 5 bases and J by 1 base, with 14 bases in between. The cysteine opens and the phenylalanine closes a CDR3 of 15 amino acids. CDR3 DNA is the only sequence kept; it has 45 bases, read in frame from the first base. Per the germline V gene (reference sequence), SEHNR is the CDR1 and FQNEAQ is the CDR2. Results and caveats for the whole study, not just this receptor: Significantly more large CDR3 similarity clusters were formed by expanded TCRs than by pre-sensitization or healthy control sets, consistent with antigen-driven responses. Because every patient had alopecia, a presumed autoimmune disease, the patients' immune response might differ from that of healthy individuals. Repeated subsampling changed both the strength of the expansion versus patch-test correlation and the threshold at which that correlation became significant. DPC sensitization did not change the number of TCRs with a frequency above 1 in 1000, and there was no evidence of changes in global repertoire structure. A positive correlation was found between the number of PT1 expanded TCRs and patch test score, with significance reached at thresholds 8, 16 and 32 but not 4.

The chain was built from TRBV7-9 and TRBJ1-1, with the D gene not clear enough to name. The sequencing used whole blood, collected in connection with sensitization to the hapten diphenylcyclopropenone (DPC). This receptor was obtained from a man aged 25-40 years with alopecia areata. Some clones in this sample may be carry-over from other donors' samples. The DNA sequence is given as TGTGCCAGCAGCCTTCGATCGTCGGGGAACACTGAAGCTTTCTTT. This gives the protein CASSLRSSGNTEAFF.